The 10 T cell receptor beta chains listed next were all sequenced from one sample in a study of T-cell memory formation after mild COVID-19. TCRdb recomputed calls from the 5' RACE reads with MiXCR, one row per CDR3 protein. Altogether about 430,000 distinct CDR3 sequences are present, more than 15% being singletons, with the ten largest covering roughly 21%. The sequenced material came from PBMCs or a T cell subset sorted from them (not recorded which). The source is a man aged 18 to 29 who had mild COVID-19 (a few samples of this study predate the infection). Cell type and time point are not known.

This clonotype occurred a few times. The chain employs TRBV28 and TRBJ2-5, with 8 bases lining up with TRBD1. V lost 3 bases, J lost 6 bases, and 6 bases stayed unmatched. CDR3 length: 14 residues. Germline V gene lookup returns CDR1 MDHEN and CDR2 SYDVKM. The DNA of the CDR3 is TGTGCCAGCAGTTTTGCCGGACAGGGTAAGACCCAGTACTTC. Its protein is CASSFAGQGKTQYF.

The rearrangement joins TRBV5-1 to TRBJ2-4, with unresolved D. CDR3 length: 14 residues. The germline V and J ends were trimmed by 0 bases and 0 bases, with 4 bases remaining between them. Per the germline V gene, CDR1 is SGHRS and CDR2 is YFSETQ. The CDR3 spells CASSLAGAKNIQYF. CDR3 coding DNA: TGCGCCAGCAGCTTGGCGGGAGCCAAAAACATTCAGTACTTC.

The chain carries TRBV7-2 and TRBJ2-7; D might be TRBD2 (6 bases). The germline V gene has CDR1 SGHTA and CDR2 FQGNSA. This CDR3 is 14 amino acids long. V lost 5 bases and J lost 7, with 18 bases in between. This CDR3 is CASSRGGTLGEQYF. The CDR3 coding sequence is TGTGCCAGCAGCCGAGGAGGGACCCTAGGGGAGCAGTACTTC.

The CDR3 DNA reads TGCGCCAGCAGCCAAGAAGGGGTCGGCTATGGCTACACCTTC. Translation gives CASSQEGVGYGYTF. This chain links TRBV4-1 with TRBJ1-2; D is possibly TRBD1 (5 bases). Germline CDR1 reads MGHRA; CDR2 reads YSYEKL. The CDR3 spans 14 residues. The V and J ends lost 0 bases and 4 bases respectively, with 9 bases between them.

The V gene is TRBV13, the J gene TRBJ2-7, with 9 positions matching TRBD1. The trim removed 4 bases at V and 5 bases at J, leaving 15 bases unmatched. This CDR3 is built from 17 residues. CDR1 and CDR2 from the germline V gene are PRHDT and FYEKMQ (reference sequence). CDR3 residues: CASSSRGGQGFGDEQYF. The DNA for the CDR3 is TGTGCCAGCAGCTCCCGCGGTGGACAGGGGTTTGGTGACGAGCAGTACTTC. Full variable domain (missing parts from reference TRBV13 and TRBJ2-7): AAGVIQSPRHLIKEKRETATLKCYPIPRHDTVYWYQQGPGQDPQFLISFYEKMQSDKGSIPDRFSAQQFSDYHSELNMSSLELGDSALYFCASSSRGGQGFGDEQYFGPGTRLTVT.

This sequence joins TRBV4-3 and TRBJ1-1; the D gene is possibly TRBD1 (5 bases). This CDR3 is built from 14 residues. V was shortened by 3 bases and J by 6 bases, with 14 bases between the two germline ends. Germline-derived CDR1 and CDR2 are LGHNA and YSLEER. The CDR3 DNA is TGCGCCAGCAGCCAGCTGGGGGGAAGACCTGAAGCTTTCTTT. It yields the protein CASSQLGGRPEAFF.

The V call is TRBV5-1, the J call TRBJ1-3; no firm D call. The CDR3 length is 14 residues. Germline V CDR1 and CDR2: SGHRS, YFSETQ. V was cut by 0 bases and J by 0 bases, with 4 bases left in between. The CDR3 region has the DNA TGCGCCAGCAGCTTGGAGAACTCTGGAAACACCATATATTTT. Its translation: CASSLENSGNTIYF.

This clonotype showed up just a few times. The junction shows a germline mismatch at one end, possibly a read error. This chain links TRBV7-7 with TRBJ2-2; the D gene could be TRBD1 or TRBD2 (6 bases each). The germline V gene encodes CDR1 SSHAT and CDR2 FNYEAQ (reference sequence). The CDR3 loop spans 15 amino acids. The CDR3 nucleotides are TGTGCTAGCAGCCCTTCCGGGGGCCACCCCGGGGAGCTGTTTTTT. It encodes CASSPSGGHPGELFF.

The V and J genes are TRBV5-1 and TRBJ1-1; D gene unclear. With 0 bases removed from V and 1 base from J, the gap between germline ends came to 10 bases. The V gene's germline CDR1 is SGHRS and CDR2 YFSETQ. This CDR3 spans 15 amino acids. CDR3 amino acids: CASSLGSSGNTEAFF. The DNA of the CDR3 is TGCGCCAGCAGCTTGGGATCATCGGGGAACACTGAAGCTTTCTTT.

Notes on this clonotype: A much larger clone sits a single nucleotide away, making a read error possible. This chain connects TRBV7-2 to TRBJ2-3; D tentatively reads TRBD1 or TRBD2 (6 bases each). The CDR3 contains 13 residues. V shed 8 bases and J shed 6 bases, with 15 bases lying between them. CDR1 is SGHTA and CDR2 is FQGNSA in the germline V gene. CDR3 protein: CASHRGGHDTQYF. CDR3 sequence (DNA): TGTGCCAGCCATAGAGGGGGGCACGATACGCAGTATTTT. Together with reference TRBV7-2 and TRBJ2-3, the CDR3 gives the full variable domain: GAGVSQSPSNKVTEKGKDVELRCDPISGHTALYWYRQSLGQGLEFLIYFQGNSAPDKSGLPSDRFSAERTGGSVSTLTIQRTQQEDSAVYLCASHRGGHDTQYFGPGTRLTVL.